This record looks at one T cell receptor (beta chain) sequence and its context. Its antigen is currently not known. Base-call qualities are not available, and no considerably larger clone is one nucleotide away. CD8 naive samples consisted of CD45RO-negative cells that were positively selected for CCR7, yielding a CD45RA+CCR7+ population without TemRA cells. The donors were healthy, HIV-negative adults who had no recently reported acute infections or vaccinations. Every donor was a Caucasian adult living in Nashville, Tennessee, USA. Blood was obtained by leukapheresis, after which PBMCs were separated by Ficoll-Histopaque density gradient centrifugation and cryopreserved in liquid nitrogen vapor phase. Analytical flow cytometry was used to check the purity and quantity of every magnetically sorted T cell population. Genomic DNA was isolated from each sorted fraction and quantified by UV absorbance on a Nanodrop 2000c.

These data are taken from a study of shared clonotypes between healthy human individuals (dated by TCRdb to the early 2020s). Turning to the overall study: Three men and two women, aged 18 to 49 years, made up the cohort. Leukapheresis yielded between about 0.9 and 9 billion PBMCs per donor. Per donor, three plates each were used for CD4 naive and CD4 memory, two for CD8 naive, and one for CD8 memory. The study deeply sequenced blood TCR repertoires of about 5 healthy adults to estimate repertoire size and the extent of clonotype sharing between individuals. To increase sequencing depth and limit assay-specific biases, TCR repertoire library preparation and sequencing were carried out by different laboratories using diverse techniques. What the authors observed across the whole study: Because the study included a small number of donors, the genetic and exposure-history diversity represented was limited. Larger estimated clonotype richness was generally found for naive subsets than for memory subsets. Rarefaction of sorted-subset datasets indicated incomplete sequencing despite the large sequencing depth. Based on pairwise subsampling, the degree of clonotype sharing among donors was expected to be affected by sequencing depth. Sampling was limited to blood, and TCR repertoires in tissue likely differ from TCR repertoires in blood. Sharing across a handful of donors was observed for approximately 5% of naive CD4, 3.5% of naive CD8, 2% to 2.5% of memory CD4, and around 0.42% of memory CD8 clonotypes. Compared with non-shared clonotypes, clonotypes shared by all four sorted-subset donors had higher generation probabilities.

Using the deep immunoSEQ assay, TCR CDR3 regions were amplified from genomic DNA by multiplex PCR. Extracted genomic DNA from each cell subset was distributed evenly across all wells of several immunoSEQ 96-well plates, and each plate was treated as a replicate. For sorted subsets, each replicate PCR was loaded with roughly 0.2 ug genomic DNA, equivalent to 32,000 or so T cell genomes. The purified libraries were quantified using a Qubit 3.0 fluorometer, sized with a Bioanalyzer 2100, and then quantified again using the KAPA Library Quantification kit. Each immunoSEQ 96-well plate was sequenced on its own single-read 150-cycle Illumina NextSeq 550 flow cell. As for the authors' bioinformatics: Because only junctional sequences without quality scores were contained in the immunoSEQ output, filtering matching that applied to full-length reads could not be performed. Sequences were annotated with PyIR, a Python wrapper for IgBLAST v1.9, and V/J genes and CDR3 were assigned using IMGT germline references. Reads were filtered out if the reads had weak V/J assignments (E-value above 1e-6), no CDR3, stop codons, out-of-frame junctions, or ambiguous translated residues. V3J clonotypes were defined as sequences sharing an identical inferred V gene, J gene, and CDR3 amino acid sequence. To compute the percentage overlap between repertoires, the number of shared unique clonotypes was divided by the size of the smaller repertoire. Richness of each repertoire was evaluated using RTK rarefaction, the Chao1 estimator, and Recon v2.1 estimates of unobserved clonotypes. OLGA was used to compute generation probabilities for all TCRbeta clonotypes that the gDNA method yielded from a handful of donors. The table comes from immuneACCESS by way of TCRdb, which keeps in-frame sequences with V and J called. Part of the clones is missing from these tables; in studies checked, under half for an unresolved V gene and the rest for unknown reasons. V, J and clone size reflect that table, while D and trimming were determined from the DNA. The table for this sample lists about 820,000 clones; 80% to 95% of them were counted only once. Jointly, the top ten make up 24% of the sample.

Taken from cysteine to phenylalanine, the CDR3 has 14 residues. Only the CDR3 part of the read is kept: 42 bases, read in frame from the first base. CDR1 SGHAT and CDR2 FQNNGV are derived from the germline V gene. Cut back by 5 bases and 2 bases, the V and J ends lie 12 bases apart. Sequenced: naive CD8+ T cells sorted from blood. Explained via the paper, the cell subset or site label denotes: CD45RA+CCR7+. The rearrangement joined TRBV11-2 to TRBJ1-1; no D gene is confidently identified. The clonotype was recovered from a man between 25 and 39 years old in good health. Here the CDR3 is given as CASSGRTTNTEAFF. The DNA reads TGTGCCAGCAGCGGACGGACTACAAACACTGAAGCTTTCTTT.